This T cell receptor (beta chain) derives from a study of prognosis after radiotherapy for stage I lung cancer. TCR beta CDR3 amplification from genomic DNA was performed by two-round multiplex PCR. Specific primers for each TRBV and TRBJ gene were what first-round PCR used. A single record per CDR3 protein comes from TCRdb applying MiXCR to the multiplex PCR reads. The table records 45,000 to 70,000 distinct CDR3 sequences, about 25% of them present only once. The germline V gene encodes CDR1 MDHEN and CDR2 SYDVKM. Between the trimmed V and J ends, which lost 8 bases and 5 bases, there was a span of 8 bases. The CDR3 sequence is 11 residues long. This clonotype was counted at least ten times.

Sequenced here: PBMCs, sampled before or after stereotactic body radiation therapy (not recorded which). This receptor was obtained from a donor over 45 with non-small cell lung cancer. V gene TRBV28 combines with J gene TRBJ2-3, with D uncertain. For the CDR3, the DNA is TGTGCCAGCGACGATCGAGATACGCAGTATTTT. It translates to CASDDRDTQYF. The full variable domain, with the rest looked up from reference TRBV28 and TRBJ2-3, is DVKVTQSSRYLVKRTGEKVFLECVQDMDHENMFWYRQDPGLGLRLIYFSYDVKMKEKGDIPEGYSVSREKKERFSLILESASTNQTSMYLCASDDRDTQYFGPGTRLTVL.